Described below is a single T cell receptor (beta chain) sequence and its context. What it binds is unknown. This specimen belongs to a study of cytotoxic CD8 clonotypes in ibrutinib-treated CLL. Study context: Of a cohort that held some twelve relapsed/refractory and around 16 treatment-naive patients, some 17 were IGHV unmutated.

The intended depth for sequencing was 1 in 200,000 to 1 in 1 million T cells. Generated by immunoSEQ multiplex PCR, the TCRdb table keeps only in-frame clones and is missing some. The top ten clones hold 6.5% to 8% of a sample with around 310,000 clones, 80% of them seen once. J lost 2 bases, V lost 1 base, and 8 bases had no gene match. This CDR3 spans 16 amino acids. Germline V gene sequence: CDR1 SGHTA, CDR2 FQGNSA. Genomic DNA in a quantity of about 2.1 micrograms was derived from cryopreserved PBMCs for TCR beta libraries. Regarding the study as a whole: A difference in sampling times existed between sustained-remission and progressing patients.

Material: PBMCs, obtained before ibrutinib treatment. V is TRBV7-2 and J is TRBJ2-7; 7 bases match TRBD2. The clonotype comes from a human donor with chronic lymphocytic leukemia. The CDR3 DNA reads TGTGCCAGCAGCTTAGTCGTGCTAGCGGCCGCCTACGAGCAGTACTTC. Its protein is CASSLVVLAAAYEQYF.